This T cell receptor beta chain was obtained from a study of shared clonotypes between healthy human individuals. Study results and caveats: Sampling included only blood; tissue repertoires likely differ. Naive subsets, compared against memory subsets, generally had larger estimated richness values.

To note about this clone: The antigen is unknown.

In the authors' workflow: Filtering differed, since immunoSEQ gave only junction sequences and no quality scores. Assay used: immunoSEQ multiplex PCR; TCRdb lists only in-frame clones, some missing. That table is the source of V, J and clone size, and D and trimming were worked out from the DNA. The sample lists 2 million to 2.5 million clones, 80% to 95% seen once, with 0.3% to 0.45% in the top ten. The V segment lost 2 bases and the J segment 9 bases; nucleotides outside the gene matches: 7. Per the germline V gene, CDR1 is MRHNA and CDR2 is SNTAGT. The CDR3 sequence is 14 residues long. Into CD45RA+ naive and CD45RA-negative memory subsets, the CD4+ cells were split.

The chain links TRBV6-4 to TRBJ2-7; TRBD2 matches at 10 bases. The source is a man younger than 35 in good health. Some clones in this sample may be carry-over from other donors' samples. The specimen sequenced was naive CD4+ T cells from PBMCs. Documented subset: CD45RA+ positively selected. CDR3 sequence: CASSDQLAGRRQYF. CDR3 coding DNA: TGTGCCAGCAGTGACCAACTAGCGGGAAGACGGCAGTACTTC.